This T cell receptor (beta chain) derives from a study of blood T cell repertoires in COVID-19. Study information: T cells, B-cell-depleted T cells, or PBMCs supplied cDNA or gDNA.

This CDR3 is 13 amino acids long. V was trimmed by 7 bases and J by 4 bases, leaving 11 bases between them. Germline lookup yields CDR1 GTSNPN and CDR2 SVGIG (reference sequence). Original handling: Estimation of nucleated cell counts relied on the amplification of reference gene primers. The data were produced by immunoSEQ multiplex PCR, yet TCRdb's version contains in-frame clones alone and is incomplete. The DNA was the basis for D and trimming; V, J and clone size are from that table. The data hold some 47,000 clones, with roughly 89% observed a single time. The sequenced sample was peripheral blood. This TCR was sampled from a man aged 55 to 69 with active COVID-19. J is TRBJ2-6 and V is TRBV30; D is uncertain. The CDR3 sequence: CASTVIGANVLTF. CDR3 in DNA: TGTGCCTCCACAGTTATAGGGGCCAACGTCCTGACTTTC.